These 26 T cell receptor beta chains originate from one sample sequenced in a study of T cell responses to AZD1222 COVID-19 vaccine (dated by TCRdb to the early 2020s). What the time point label conveys for this sample: about 28 days (+/-7) after the second vaccine dose. The library relied on the immunoSEQ multiplex PCR assay. Drawn from immuneACCESS, this table holds only the in-frame rearrangements with V and J called that TCRdb kept. Clones are partly lost; checked studies trace under half to an unresolved V gene and leave the rest unexplained. The sample table contains roughly 120,000 clones; only one count was recorded for around 89% of them. Of the sample, about 7.4% falls within the top ten clones. This sample comprised peripheral blood, obtained 28 days after the second AZD1222 dose. The source is an adult who received the AZD1222 COVID-19 vaccine.

V is TRBV19 and J is TRBJ2-6, with D maybe TRBD1 (6 bases). Trimming removed 5 bases at V and 1 base at J, with 15 bases between. The CDR3 covers 17 residues. Germline CDR1 reads LNHDA; CDR2 reads SQIVND (reference sequence). CDR3 loop: CASSPSDSPSGANVLTF. The CDR3 DNA reads as TGTGCCAGTAGTCCGTCGGACAGCCCGTCTGGGGCCAACGTCCTGACTTTC. The full variable domain, its missing parts supplied by reference TRBV19 and TRBJ2-6, is DGGITQSPKYLFRKEGQNVTLSCEQNLNHDAMYWYRQDPGQGLRLIYYSQIVNDFQKGDIAEGYSVSREKKESFPLTVTSAQKNPTAFYLCASSPSDSPSGANVLTFGAGSRLTVL.

This rearrangement joins TRBV7-8 to TRBJ1-2, with unresolved D. Germline V gene sequence: CDR1 SGHVS, CDR2 FQNEAQ. V shed 2 bases and J shed 2 bases, with 12 bases lying between them. This CDR3 comprises 15 residues. CDR3 region: CASSLTGNINYGYTF. CDR3 coding DNA: TGTGCCAGCAGCTTAACTGGCAATATAAACTATGGCTACACCTTC.

This chain links TRBV11-2 with TRBJ1-2; tentatively, D is TRBD1 (5 bases). Germline assignment: CDR1 SGHAT and CDR2 FQNNGV. The CDR3 runs 12 residues. Trimming cost V 4 bases and J 7 bases, with 10 bases left between them. The CDR3 protein is CASSSGPLGYTF. The CDR3 DNA follows: TGTGCCAGCAGCTCAGGGCCTCTTGGCTACACCTTC.

V gene TRBV7-6 combines with J gene TRBJ2-5, with 15 nucleotides matching TRBD2. Germline assignment: CDR1 SGHVS and CDR2 FNYEAQ. The CDR3 is made up of 17 amino acids. Losses at the gene ends were 5 bases for V and 1 base for J; bases not matched to a gene: 5. Here the CDR3 DNA reads TGTGCCAGCAGCGCGGGACTAGCGGGAGGTTTCCAAGAGACCCAGTACTTC. As protein: CASSAGLAGGFQETQYF. The whole variable domain, remainder taken from reference TRBV7-6 and TRBJ2-5, is GAGVSQSPRYKVTKRGQDVALRCDPISGHVSLYWYRQALGQGPEFLTYFNYEAQQDKSGLPNDRFSAERPEGSISTLTIQRTEQRDSAMYRCASSAGLAGGFQETQYFGPGTRLLVL.

The rearrangement uses TRBV30 and TRBJ1-2; D is uncertain. This CDR3 contains 14 residues. Trimming cost V 0 bases and J 8 bases, with 16 bases left between them. Germline loops: CDR1 GTSNPN, CDR2 SVGIG (reference sequence). The DNA for the CDR3 is TGTGCCTGGAGTGTATACTCCGCCCTAAGAGGCTACACCTTC. This encodes CAWSVYSALRGYTF.

J is TRBJ1-6 and V is TRBV19; the D gene is possibly TRBD1 (6 bases). The germline CDR1 and CDR2 sequences are LNHDA and SQIVND (reference sequence). The CDR3 totals 14 residues. With 1 base removed from V and 6 bases from J, the gap between germline ends came to 7 bases. CDR3 DNA: TGTGCCAGTAGTATAGTAGGGGGTAATTCACCCCTCCACTTT. Translated: CASSIVGGNSPLHF.

The CDR3 loop is CASSQEERDTYEQYF. CDR3 nucleotide sequence: TGTGCCAGCAGCCAAGAGGAGCGGGACACCTACGAGCAGTACTTC. The chain joins TRBV4-2 to TRBJ2-7, with a weak D call TRBD2 (7 bases). Germline V gene sequence: CDR1 LGHNA, CDR2 YNFKEQ. This CDR3 spans 15 amino acids. Between the trimmed V and J ends, which lost 0 bases and 2 bases, there was a span of 11 bases.

The genes are TRBV6-5 and TRBJ1-6, with 8 nucleotides matching TRBD1. From germline, CDR1 is MNHEY and CDR2 SVGAGI. The CDR3 covers 15 residues. V shed 0 bases, J shed 10 bases, and the junction held 5 bases outside the gene matches. The CDR3 protein is CASSYSTQGASPLHF. CDR3 nucleotides: TGTGCCAGCAGTTACTCGACCCAGGGGGCATCACCCCTCCACTTT.

This clone was seen only once. The chain uses TRBV28 and TRBJ1-1, with 9 bases matching TRBD1. Losses at the gene ends were 2 bases for V and 5 bases for J; bases not matched to a gene: 6. The V gene's germline CDR1 is MDHEN and CDR2 SYDVKM. CDR3 size: 15 residues. CDR3 sequence: CASSLNRGRSTEAFF. The CDR3 DNA reads TGTGCCAGCAGTTTAAACAGGGGGCGGAGTACTGAAGCTTTCTTT.

This chain uses TRBV6-5 with TRBJ2-3; 9 nucleotides line up with TRBD2. In germline, CDR1 is MNHEY, CDR2 SVGAGI. Trimming removed 7 bases from V and 1 base from J; junction bases left unmatched: 3. The length of the CDR3 is 14 residues. Written as DNA, the CDR3 is TGTGCCAGCATCGCGGGAGGGCGCACAGATACGCAGTATTTT. Its translation: CASIAGGRTDTQYF.

This clone has only one observation. The germline gene is not matched at one end of the junction; a read error may be the cause. The chain uses TRBV12-3 or TRBV12-4 and TRBJ2-3; D may be TRBD2 (6 bases). This CDR3 spans 12 amino acids. The CDR3 loop is CASSIAADTQYF. In nucleotides, the CDR3 is TGTGCCAGCAGTATAGCGGCAGATACGCAGTATTTT.

This chain joins TRBV20-1 and TRBJ2-7; a possible D gene is TRBD2 (6 bases). Germline V gene data show CDR1 as DFQATT and CDR2 as SNEGSKA (reference sequence). There are 15 residues in the CDR3. Deletions cut 3 bases from V and 4 bases from J, with 19 bases between. Here the CDR3 DNA reads TGCAGTGCTAGTAGGGCGGGGAAGTCAGGTTACGAGCAGTACTTC. It is translated as CSASRAGKSGYEQYF.

This clone came up once. This chain joins TRBV24-1 and TRBJ2-6; D ambiguous. Germline V lookup: CDR1 KGHDR, CDR2 SFDVKD. This CDR3 has 13 residues. V shed 0 bases and J shed 9 bases, with 5 bases lying between them. The CDR3 sequence is CATSDLGFNVLTF. In DNA, the CDR3 is TGTGCCACCAGTGATTTGGGGTTCAACGTCCTGACTTTC.

The chain recombines TRBV11-1 with TRBJ2-1; D may correspond to TRBD1 or TRBD2 (5 bases each). Trimming left V 6 bases short and J 3 bases short, with 15 bases between. Germline CDR1 is SGHAT and CDR2 is FQDESV (reference sequence). This CDR3 is 15 amino acids long. The CDR3 spells CASRGRGIGYNEQFF. CDR3 nucleotides: TGTGCCAGCAGGGGACGGGGAATTGGCTACAATGAGCAGTTCTTC.

V is TRBV18 and J is TRBJ2-3, with D possibly called TRBD1 or TRBD2 (5 bases each). The CDR3 covers 14 residues. Trimming removed 2 bases from V and 6 bases from J, with 12 bases in between. Per the germline V gene, CDR1 is KGHSH and CDR2 is LQKENI. The CDR3 nucleotides are TGTGCCAGCTCACCAATTGAGGGGTCGGATACGCAGTATTTT. This gives the protein CASSPIEGSDTQYF.

This clone occurred a few times. This chain joins TRBV23-1 and TRBJ2-7; D gene uncertain. TRBV23-1 counts as an open reading frame of uncertain function. CDR3 length: 10 residues. V lost 9 bases and J 5 bases, leaving 8 bases between the germline ends. The CDR3 loop reads CARPRNEQYF. In DNA, the CDR3 is TGCGCCAGGCCCCGGAACGAGCAGTACTTC.

V usage is TRBV5-6 and J usage is TRBJ2-1, with D possibly being TRBD2 (6 bases). The V and J ends lost 4 bases and 8 bases respectively, with 22 bases between them. The germline V gene has CDR1 SGHDT and CDR2 YYEEEE. The CDR3 is made up of 16 amino acids. As DNA, the CDR3 is TGTGCCAGCAGCCGTCTGGACGGGAGTCGTTTGGATGAGCAGTTCTTC. Its translation is CASSRLDGSRLDEQFF.

As DNA, the CDR3 is TGTGCCAGCAGCCAGACAGCAGCTCTAGCCAAAAACATTCAGTACTTC. Amino acids: CASSQTAALAKNIQYF. J is TRBJ2-4 and V is TRBV14, with TRBD1 as a possible D gene (5 bases). Germline CDR1 is SGHDN and CDR2 is FVKESK. Trimming pared 3 bases from V and 0 bases from J, leaving 12 bases between. The CDR3 sequence is 16 residues long. The variable domain in full, with the rest retrieved from reference TRBV14 and TRBJ2-4, is EAGVTQFPSHSVIEKGQTVTLRCDPISGHDNLYWYRRVMGKEIKFLLHFVKESKQDESGMPNNRFLAERTGGTYSTLKVQPAELEDSGVYFCASSQTAALAKNIQYFGAGTRLSVL.

The chain carries TRBV5-1 and TRBJ2-1; D unclear. This CDR3 contains 15 residues. V lost 3 bases to trimming and J lost 4 bases, with 14 bases between them. The V gene's germline CDR1 is SGHRS and CDR2 YFSETQ. CDR3 in DNA: TGCGCCAGCAGCTCATCCGGGTCAGAATACAATGAGCAGTTCTTC. Translated, it gives CASSSSGSEYNEQFF.

This chain uses TRBV19 with TRBJ1-5, with D maybe TRBD1 (6 bases). The CDR3 runs to 18 residues. Germline V gene data show CDR1 as LNHDA and CDR2 as SQIVND (reference sequence). V lost 6 bases, J lost 5 bases, and 26 bases lay in between. The CDR3 region has the DNA TGTGCCAGTAGCGCCCAGTTCCAGGGGCGCACAGAAGATCAGCCCCAGCATTTT. It codes for CASSAQFQGRTEDQPQHF.

The chain has TRBV7-2 and TRBJ2-7; 9 bases align to TRBD1. Germline CDR1 is SGHTA and CDR2 is FQGNSA. The CDR3 runs 15 residues. V gave up 3 bases and J gave up 7 bases; unmatched junction bases: 10. The CDR3 DNA reads TGTGCCAGCAGCTTGGGCCCTGGGGGACAGGGTGAGCAGTACTTC. It codes for CASSLGPGGQGEQYF.

The V call is TRBV11-2, the J call TRBJ2-1; the match to TRBD2 covers 7 bases. Germline CDR1 and CDR2: SGHAT and FQNNGV. V shed 8 bases and J 9 bases; nucleotides not matched to a gene: 7. The CDR3 is made up of 12 amino acids. The CDR3 region is CASSARLAEQFF. The CDR3 DNA follows: TGTGCCAGCTCCGCCCGACTAGCTGAGCAGTTCTTC.

The genes are TRBV3-1 (or the pseudogene TRBV3-2) and TRBJ1-6; a possible D gene is TRBD1 (5 bases). Germline V gene data show CDR1 as LGHDT and CDR2 as YNNKEL (reference sequence). Trimming removed 3 bases at V and 10 bases at J, with 16 bases between. CDR3 length: 15 amino acids. CDR3 DNA sequence: TGTGCCAGCAGCCAGGGGGATGCAGGGACCTCACCCCTCCACTTT. Its protein product is CASSQGDAGTSPLHF.

V usage is TRBV1 and J usage is TRBJ1-5; the table's D call of TRBD1 was not tested on the DNA. TRBV1 is labeled a pseudogene. The CDR3 length is 11 residues. CDR3 loop: CTPRGRQPQHF. The CDR3 nucleotides read TGCACCCCCAGGGGAAGGCAGCCCCAGCATTTT.

The chain links TRBV11-2 to TRBJ2-6; D is possibly TRBD2 (5 bases). The CDR3 is 16 amino acids. Trimming stripped 3 bases from V and 3 bases from J, with 12 bases between. Looked up from germline, CDR1 is SGHAT and CDR2 is FQNNGV. The chain's CDR3 is CASSLRATFGANVLTF. Here the CDR3 DNA reads TGTGCCAGCAGCTTGCGGGCCACCTTTGGGGCCAACGTCCTGACTTTC.

V and J are TRBV6-5 and TRBJ2-7; possibly TRBD1 for D (5 bases). Germline-derived CDR1 and CDR2 are MNHEY and SVGAGI. The length of the CDR3 is 14 residues. V was trimmed by 7 bases and J by 0 bases, leaving 13 bases between them. The chain's CDR3 is CASTTLTGSYEQYF. The CDR3 nucleotides are TGTGCCAGCACTACATTAACAGGCTCCTACGAGCAGTACTTC.